Presented here are 22 T cell receptor beta chains from one specimen sequenced in a study of T cell changes during pregnancy in multiple sclerosis. Sequenced by immunoSEQ multiplex PCR; TCRdb stores in-frame clones only, minus some. Of about 40,000 clones in the sample, about 91% were seen once. Specimen: CD8+ T cells from peripheral blood mononuclear cells, collected before pregnancy. The receptors stem from a female donor with multiple sclerosis, enrolled in a pregnancy study.

The chain has TRBV19 and TRBJ1-4; maybe TRBD1 (5 bases). CDR3 length equals 15 residues. The V gene's germline CDR1 is LNHDA and CDR2 SQIVND (reference sequence). V was shortened by 3 bases and J by 2 bases, with 10 bases between the two germline ends. CDR3 residues: CASSIGTATNEKLFF. CDR3 nucleotides: TGTGCCAGTAGTATCGGGACTGCGACTAATGAAAAACTGTTTTTT.

The V call is TRBV6-1, the J call TRBJ2-7; 8 bases agree with TRBD1. Germline V CDR1 and CDR2: MNHNS, SASEGT. This CDR3 is built from 16 residues. Trimming at V came to 3 bases and at J to 2 bases, leaving 9 bases not matched to a gene. Here the CDR3 DNA reads TGTGCCAGCAGTGAGGACGGCGGGACAGGAGCCTACGAGCAGTACTTC. As protein: CASSEDGGTGAYEQYF.

The rearrangement joins TRBV7-9 to TRBJ2-7, with 8 bases that match TRBD2. Germline V gene data show CDR1 as SEHNR and CDR2 as FQNEAQ (reference sequence). The CDR3 contains 16 residues. J was trimmed by 4 bases and V by 3 bases; bases with no gene match: 11. This CDR3 reads CASSFPGGTRAYEQYF. CDR3 sequence (DNA): TGTGCCAGCAGCTTTCCGGGGGGGACTAGGGCTTACGAGCAGTACTTC.

The chain joins TRBV7-9 to TRBJ2-2, with a weak D call TRBD1 (5 bases). V was cut by 1 base and J by 7 bases, with 7 bases left in between. The CDR3 length is 13 residues. The germline V gene encodes CDR1 SEHNR and CDR2 FQNEAQ (reference sequence). CDR3 amino acids: CASSLEGDGELFF. CDR3 sequence (DNA): TGTGCCAGCAGCTTAGAAGGGGACGGGGAGCTGTTTTTT.

The chain combines TRBV7-8 with TRBJ2-3; TRBD1 is a possible D gene (6 bases). The V and J ends lost 2 bases and 11 bases respectively, with 20 bases between them. CDR3 length equals 15 residues. Germline CDR1 reads SGHVS; CDR2 reads FQNEAQ. The CDR3 nucleotides read TGTGCCAGCAGCTTAAGGCAGGGGCCCTCCGGTGAGCAGTATTTT. Amino acids: CASSLRQGPSGEQYF.

The gene calls are TRBV15 and TRBJ2-3, with 9 bases matching TRBD2. CDR3 length: 15 residues. J gave up 6 bases and V 0 bases, and 4 bases lay outside the gene matches. Germline-derived CDR1 and CDR2 are LNHNV and YYDKDF (reference sequence). The CDR3 region is CATSRDLAGGDTQYF. CDR3 nucleotide sequence: TGTGCCACCAGCAGAGATCTCGCGGGAGGGGATACGCAGTATTTT.

This chain connects TRBV7-9 to TRBJ2-7, with 7 bases identical to TRBD1. The germline V gene encodes CDR1 SEHNR and CDR2 FQNEAQ (reference sequence). The trim removed 5 bases at V and 0 bases at J, leaving 10 bases unmatched. The CDR3 covers 16 residues. CDR3 in DNA: TGTGCCAGCAGCAGCCCGACAGGGTCGAGCTCCTACGAGCAGTACTTC. Translated, it gives CASSSPTGSSSYEQYF.

Comments on this clone: Relative to the germline gene, one junction end is altered; a read error may explain this. This chain links TRBV5-4 with TRBJ2-1, with 8 bases fitting TRBD2. Per germline, CDR1 SGHNT and CDR2 YYREEE (reference sequence). This CDR3 contains 12 residues. The CDR3 DNA sequence: TGTGCCAGCAGCTTAGGGACTAGTCAGCCAGTCTTC. Protein: CASSLGTSQPVF.

This clone is a singleton in its sample. This sequence joins TRBV9 and TRBJ2-1; TRBD2 matches at 11 bases. Per the germline V gene, CDR1 is SGDLS and CDR2 is YYNGEE. This CDR3 region has 14 residues. The ends lost 3 bases at V and 8 bases at J; junction bases unmatched: 4. The chain's CDR3 is CASSDSGREDEQFF. CDR3 nucleotide sequence: TGTGCCAGCAGCGATAGCGGGAGGGAGGATGAGCAGTTCTTC. The variable domain in full, completed from reference TRBV9 and TRBJ2-1, reads DSGVTQTPKHLITATGQRVTLRCSPRSGDLSVYWYQQSLDQGLQFLIQYYNGEERAKGNILERFSAQQFPDLHSELNLSSLELGDSALYFCASSDSGREDEQFFGPGTRLTVL.

The rearrangement links TRBV7-9 to TRBJ2-7; 8 bases are a match to TRBD2. V shed 4 bases, J shed 2 bases, and the junction held 10 bases outside the gene matches. The CDR3 covers 16 residues. CDR1 and CDR2 (germline): SEHNR, FQNEAQ (reference sequence). DNA for the CDR3: TGTGCCAGCAGCTCCGGGACTAGTCGGAGGCCCTACGAGCAGTACTTC. Translating gives CASSSGTSRRPYEQYF.

Comment on this clone: One end of the junction fails to match germline, which may point to a read error. The V call is TRBV28, the J call TRBJ1-1; D may be TRBD1 (6 bases). There are 11 residues in the CDR3. From germline, CDR1 is MDHEN and CDR2 SYDVKM. CDR3 residues: CASGRTVETFF. CDR3 sequence (DNA): TGTGCCAGTGGAAGGACAGTTGAAACTTTCTTT. The full variable domain, with the rest looked up from reference TRBV28 and TRBJ1-1, is DVKVTQSSRYLVKRTGEKVFLECVQDMDHENMFWYRQDPGLGLRLIYFSYDVKMKEKGDIPEGYSVSREKKERFSLILESASTNQTSMYLCASGRTVETFFGQGTRLTVV.

The chain uses TRBV9 and TRBJ2-3; a possible D gene is TRBD2 (7 bases). CDR3 length equals 16 residues. The V and J ends lost 3 bases and 4 bases respectively, with 18 bases between them. Per germline, CDR1 SGDLS and CDR2 YYNGEE. The CDR3 DNA is TGTGCCAGCAGCGAGGGGGGGGGTATAGGGCCAGATACGCAGTATTTT. Its translation is CASSEGGGIGPDTQYF. Supplemented by reference TRBV9 and TRBJ2-3, the full variable domain reads DSGVTQTPKHLITATGQRVTLRCSPRSGDLSVYWYQQSLDQGLQFLIQYYNGEERAKGNILERFSAQQFPDLHSELNLSSLELGDSALYFCASSEGGGIGPDTQYFGPGTRLTVL.

This rearrangement joins TRBV5-4 to TRBJ2-5; the match to TRBD2 covers 7 bases. Trimming took 3 bases from V and 3 from J; bases not matched to a gene: 8. The CDR3 sequence is 15 residues long. Germline V gives CDR1 SGHNT, CDR2 YYREEE (reference sequence). Here the CDR3 DNA reads TGTGCCAGCAGCTCCCATGCGGCGGGAGAAGAGACCCAGTACTTC. Its protein is CASSSHAAGEETQYF.

In its sample, this clone was seen once. The rearrangement uses TRBV5-4 and TRBJ2-2, with D possibly TRBD2 on 5 matching bases. Germline V gene data show CDR1 as SGHNT and CDR2 as YYREEE (reference sequence). The V and J ends lost 2 bases and 1 base respectively, with 15 bases between them. There are 17 residues in the CDR3. CDR3 sequence reads: CASSLDLASRNTGELFF. CDR3 nucleotides: TGTGCCAGCAGCTTAGACTTAGCGAGCCGGAACACCGGGGAGCTGTTTTTT. The whole variable domain, remainder taken from reference TRBV5-4 and TRBJ2-2, is ETGVTQSPTHLIKTRGQQVTLRCSSQSGHNTVSWYQQALGQGPQFIFQYYREEENGRGNFPPRFSGLQFPNYSSELNVNALELDDSALYLCASSLDLASRNTGELFFGEGSRLTVL.

The genes are TRBV19 and TRBJ2-7; TRBD2 matches at 12 bases. V shed 6 bases and J 4 bases; nucleotides not matched to a gene: 7. The CDR3 runs 15 residues. The V gene's germline CDR1 is LNHDA and CDR2 SQIVND (reference sequence). CDR3 in amino acids: CASSIGTSGRYEQYF. DNA for the CDR3: TGTGCCAGTAGCATCGGGACTAGCGGGCGGTACGAGCAGTACTTC.

V gene TRBV27 combines with J gene TRBJ2-6; D may be TRBD1 (5 bases). Germline V gene data show CDR1 as MNHEY and CDR2 as SMNVEV (reference sequence). Deletions cut 8 bases from V and 0 bases from J, with 11 bases between. The CDR3 runs to 15 residues. CDR3 in amino acids: CASGVGASGANVLTF. The CDR3 nucleotides read TGTGCCAGCGGGGTAGGGGCCTCTGGGGCCAACGTCCTGACTTTC.

The chain has TRBV11-2 and TRBJ2-1; D is unresolved. The germline V and J ends were trimmed by 5 bases and 8 bases, with 10 bases remaining between them. Germline-derived CDR1 and CDR2 are SGHAT and FQNNGV. The length of the CDR3 is 12 residues. CDR3 region: CASSPLRDEQFF. The CDR3 nucleotides read TGTGCCAGCAGCCCCCTCCGGGATGAGCAGTTCTTC. Looking up the rest from reference TRBV11-2 and TRBJ2-1 gives the full variable domain: EAGVAQSPRYKIIEKRQSVAFWCNPISGHATLYWYQQILGQGPKLLIQFQNNGVVDDSQLPKDRFSAERLKGVDSTLKIQPAKLEDSAVYLCASSPLRDEQFFGPGTRLTVL.

The J gene is TRBJ2-5, the V gene TRBV28; D unclear. V was clipped by 6 bases and J by 5 bases, with 7 bases between them. The CDR3 contains 11 residues. CDR1 is MDHEN and CDR2 is SYDVKM in the germline V gene. CDR3 bases: TGTGCCAGCAGCCCCTCGGAGACCCAGTACTTC. Amino acids: CASSPSETQYF.

V and J are TRBV7-8 and TRBJ2-2; TRBD2 agrees at 8 bases. The trim removed 4 bases at V and 5 bases at J, leaving 6 bases unmatched. The CDR3 extends over 15 amino acids. Germline CDR1 is SGHVS and CDR2 is FQNEAQ. CDR3 nucleotides: TGTGCCAGCAGCTCCCGGGAGGGATGGACCGGGGAGCTGTTTTTT. Translation gives CASSSREGWTGELFF.

The rearrangement joins TRBV6-5 to TRBJ2-1; 8 bases map to TRBD1. The CDR3 length is 16 residues. Germline V CDR1 and CDR2: MNHEY, SVGAGI. V shed 0 bases, J shed 4 bases, and the junction held 5 bases outside the gene matches. In DNA, the CDR3 is TGTGCCAGCAGTTACTCCGACAGGGGCCTTTACAATGAGCAGTTCTTC. Its protein is CASSYSDRGLYNEQFF.

In this sample, this clone turned up once. This chain connects TRBV19 to TRBJ1-5; D ambiguous. From germline, CDR1 is LNHDA and CDR2 SQIVND (reference sequence). The CDR3 consists of 13 residues. Trimming cost V 3 bases and J 5 bases, with 8 bases left between them. CDR3 loop: CASSIVIYQPQHF. As DNA, the CDR3 is TGTGCCAGTAGTATTGTAATTTATCAGCCCCAGCATTTT.

This chain uses TRBV19 with TRBJ1-2; D remains unclear. The germline gives CDR1 LNHDA, CDR2 SQIVND (reference sequence). The CDR3 covers 12 residues. With 5 bases removed from V and 0 bases from J, the gap between germline ends came to 4 bases. This CDR3 reads CASSESNYGYTF. For the CDR3, the DNA is TGTGCCAGTAGTGAGTCTAACTATGGCTACACCTTC.